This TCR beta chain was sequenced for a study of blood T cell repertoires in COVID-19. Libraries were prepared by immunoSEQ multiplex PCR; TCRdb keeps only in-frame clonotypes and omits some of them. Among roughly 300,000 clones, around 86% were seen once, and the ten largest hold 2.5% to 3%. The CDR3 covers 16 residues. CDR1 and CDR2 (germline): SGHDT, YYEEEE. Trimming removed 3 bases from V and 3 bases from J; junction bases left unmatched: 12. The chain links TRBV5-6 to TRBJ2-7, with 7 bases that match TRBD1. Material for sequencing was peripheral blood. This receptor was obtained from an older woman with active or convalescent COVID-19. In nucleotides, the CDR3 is TGTGCCAGCAGCTGGGCCGGTGGGGACAGATTCTACGAGCAGTACTTC. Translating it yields CASSWAGGDRFYEQYF.